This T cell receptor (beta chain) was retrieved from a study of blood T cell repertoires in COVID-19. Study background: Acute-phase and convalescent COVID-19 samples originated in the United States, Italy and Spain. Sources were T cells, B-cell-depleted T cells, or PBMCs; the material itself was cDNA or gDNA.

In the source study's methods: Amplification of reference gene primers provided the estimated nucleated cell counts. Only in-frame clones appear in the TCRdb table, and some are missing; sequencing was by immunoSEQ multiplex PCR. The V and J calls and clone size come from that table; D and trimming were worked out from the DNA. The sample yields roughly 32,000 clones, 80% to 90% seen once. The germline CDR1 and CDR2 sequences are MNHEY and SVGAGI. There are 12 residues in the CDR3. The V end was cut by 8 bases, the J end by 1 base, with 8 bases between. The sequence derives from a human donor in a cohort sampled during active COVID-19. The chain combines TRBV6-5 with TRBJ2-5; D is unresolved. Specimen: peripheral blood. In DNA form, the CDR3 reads TGTGCCAGCCTCGGTTCCCAAGAGACCCAGTACTTC. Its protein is CASLGSQETQYF.